What follows is one T cell receptor (beta chain) and its context. What it binds is not known. Every patient experienced relapse after autologous stem cell transplantation, and brentuximab vedotin exposure varied. Measured with immunoSEQ multiplex PCR; TCRdb has only the in-frame clones, and not every one. The sample includes 37,000 or so clones, about 90% of them seen just once. This record comes from a study of PD-1 blockade in classical Hodgkin lymphoma. The CDR3 contains 14 residues. Germline CDR1 is LNHDA and CDR2 is SQIVND (reference sequence). The V end was cut by 7 bases, the J end by 1 base, with 11 bases between. Findings and caveats of the study: Complete responders had baseline diversity similar to newly diagnosed patients. According to reports, newly diagnosed patients had lower baseline TCR diversity than healthy donors, and relapsed/refractory patients had lower baseline TCR diversity still. Patients were excluded if nivolumab began under 1 year after ASCT (the autologous transplant).

Here the sequenced sample was peripheral blood mononuclear cells (PBMCs), taken before the second cycle of nivolumab. This TCR was recovered from a human donor with classical Hodgkin lymphoma. This chain connects TRBV19 to TRBJ1-5; D might be TRBD1 (5 bases). The CDR3 reads CASIRWGSNQPQHF. In DNA, the CDR3 is TGTGCCAGTATAAGGTGGGGCAGCAATCAGCCCCAGCATTTT.